What follows is one T cell receptor (beta chain) and its context. Its antigen is currently unknown. The germline gene is not matched at one end of the junction; a read error may be the cause. Libraries used 2 million unsorted PBMCs kept frozen in RNAlater. It was by 5'RACE with 10-nucleotide random UMIs that the cDNA was made. TCRdb independently ran MiXCR on the 5' RACE reads; one entry per CDR3 protein. The profile shows 25,000 to 30,000 distinct CDR3 sequences, 9% to 15% of them singletons. The entry originates in a study of neurological immune-mediated disorders. Regarding the study as a whole: TCR-beta repertoires seemed private in all groups, with no expanded CDR3 amino acid sequences shared.

CDR3 length: 14 amino acids. Sequencing was carried out using PBMCs. This clonotype originated in a man aged 55 to 69 in good health. The chain uses TRBV12-3 or TRBV12-4 and TRBJ2-1; 10 bases are shared with TRBD2. This CDR3 is CASSLTSGTFEHFF. CDR3 in DNA: TGTGCCAGCAGTTTAACTAGCGGGACTTTTGAGCACTTCTTC.